Below, one T cell receptor (beta chain) is given with its context. TCRdb's copy holds only in-frame clones and misses some; the assay was immunoSEQ multiplex PCR. In the table there are about 100,000 clones, around 94% of which are singletons. The source of the sample is a study of T cell changes during pregnancy in multiple sclerosis. Per the germline V gene, CDR1 is SNHLY and CDR2 is FYNNEI. This CDR3 has 16 amino acids. Losses at the gene ends were 4 bases for V and 6 bases for J; bases not matched to a gene: 11. The sequenced sample was peripheral blood, obtained in the second trimester of pregnancy. The J gene is TRBJ2-1, the V gene TRBV2; TRBD2 agrees at 8 bases. The origin of this receptor is a female donor with multiple sclerosis, enrolled in a pregnancy study. CDR3 sequence (DNA): TGTGCCAGCAGTGGGACTAGCCGGTGGGTGGGCAATGAGCAGTTCTTC. Translated: CASSGTSRWVGNEQFF.